This T cell receptor beta chain was found in a study of blood T cell repertoires in COVID-19. About the research overall: Both acute and convalescent COVID-19 samples were obtained from the United States, Italy and Spain.

TCRdb's table, derived via immunoSEQ multiplex PCR, lists solely in-frame clones and lacks some. The data show 250,000 or so clones, just under 90% seen once. This CDR3 spans 15 amino acids. Germline V gene lookup returns CDR1 LNHNV and CDR2 YYDKDF (reference sequence). Trimming stripped 0 bases from V and 6 bases from J, with 15 bases between. The chain combines TRBV15 with TRBJ2-7, with D possibly matching TRBD2 (7 bases). The sample comprised peripheral blood. This receptor was taken from a man aged 25 to 40 with COVID-19, enrolled during active disease. CDR3 region: CATSRDRGAYREQYF. For the CDR3, the DNA is TGTGCCACCAGCAGAGATCGGGGGGCGTATCGCGAGCAGTACTTC.